These 10 T cell receptor beta chains were all obtained from the same sample, sequenced in a study of T cells expressing NK-cell markers. TCRdb re-called the 5' RACE reads, yielding one record per CDR3 amino acid sequence without DNA. Its listing shows approximately 380,000 distinct CDR3 sequences. The source material was blood T cells: a sorted CD56 or NKG2C T cell subset, CD4+ or CD8+ T cells, or bulk PBMC T cells (not recorded which). All receptors come from a man aged 18-75 years in good health.

The chain couples TRBV6-8 to TRBJ1-5. CDR1 is MNHGY, CDR2 SAAAGT, per germline. The CDR3 is 17 residues long. CDR3: CASSSISAGARDQPQHF.

The chain has TRBV7-9 and TRBJ2-2; TCRdb names TRBD1, which stays unverified in the absence of DNA. This CDR3 is 15 amino acids long. The V gene's germline CDR1 is SEHNR and CDR2 FQNEAQ (reference sequence). CDR3 region: CASSPRAGTSGELFF.

This rearrangement joins TRBV27 to TRBJ2-5; as DNA is missing, the TRBD1 call by TCRdb cannot be tested. Per germline, CDR1 MNHEY and CDR2 SMNVEV (reference sequence). CDR3 length: 15 residues. The CDR3 is CASSFLSGNQETQYF.

The chain recombines TRBV12-3 or TRBV12-4 with TRBJ1-5. The CDR3 covers 13 residues. CDR3: CASSSAGYQPQHF.

This chain connects TRBV3-1 to TRBJ1-4. Germline assignment: CDR1 LGHDT and CDR2 YNNKEL (reference sequence). The CDR3 has 14 residues. The CDR3: CASSHRVTNEKLFF.

This chain links TRBV20-1 with TRBJ1-3; TCRdb names TRBD1, which stays unverified in the absence of DNA. The CDR3 runs to 13 residues. Germline loops: CDR1 DFQATT, CDR2 SNEGSKA (reference sequence). CDR3 sequence reads: CSAPLPSGNTIYF.

The CDR3 sequence is CASSPVGGRNEQFF. The chain is built from TRBV4-2 and TRBJ2-1; no DNA is available, so the TRBD1 call from TCRdb remains unchecked. CDR3 length: 14 residues. From germline, CDR1 is LGHNA and CDR2 YNFKEQ.

CDR3 in amino acids: CASSRYLAGAGDTQYF. This chain connects TRBV5-1 to TRBJ2-3; TCRdb outputs TRBD2, but without DNA this stays unchecked. The CDR3 is 16 amino acids. Germline-derived CDR1 and CDR2 are SGHRS and YFSETQ. Based on the CDR3 plus reference TRBV5-1 and TRBJ2-3, the full variable domain is KAGVTQTPRYLIKTRGQQVTLSCSPISGHRSVSWYQQTPGQGLQFLFEYFSETQRNKGNFPGRFSGRQFSNSRSEMNVSTLELGDSALYLCASSRYLAGAGDTQYFGPGTRLTVL.

The J gene is TRBJ2-5, the V gene TRBV2; TCRdb's D call, TRBD2, is unchecked because there is no DNA. The CDR3 loop spans 18 amino acids. CDR1 is SNHLY and CDR2 is FYNNEI in the germline V gene. The chain's CDR3 is CASSEVASGSPSQETQYF.

The gene calls are TRBV6-1 and TRBJ2-3; TCRdb designates TRBD2, a call that cannot be tested without DNA. CDR1 and CDR2 from the germline V gene are MNHNS and SASEGT. This CDR3 contains 14 residues. The CDR3 spells CASRNSGDTDTQYF.